Below, one T cell receptor (beta chain) is given with its context. The data originate from a study of shared clonotypes between healthy human individuals. Some clones are missing from TCRdb's copy, which holds only in-frame ones; the method was immunoSEQ multiplex PCR. Of 2,500,000 or so clones listed, 93% are singletons. The CDR3 has 14 residues. The trim removed 7 bases at V and 4 bases at J, leaving 4 bases unmatched. The germline V gene encodes CDR1 SGHRS and CDR2 YFSETQ. Sequencing was carried out using naive CD4+ T cells from PBMCs. Subset meaning: CD45RA+ positively selected. This clonotype was sampled from a man between 18 and 35 years old in good health. Some clones in this sample may be carry-over from other donors' samples. The chain uses TRBV5-1 and TRBJ2-3, with 12 bases matching TRBD2. The CDR3 sequence is CASRRTSGADTQYF. The CDR3 DNA reads as TGCGCCAGCCGGAGGACTAGCGGGGCAGATACGCAGTATTTT.